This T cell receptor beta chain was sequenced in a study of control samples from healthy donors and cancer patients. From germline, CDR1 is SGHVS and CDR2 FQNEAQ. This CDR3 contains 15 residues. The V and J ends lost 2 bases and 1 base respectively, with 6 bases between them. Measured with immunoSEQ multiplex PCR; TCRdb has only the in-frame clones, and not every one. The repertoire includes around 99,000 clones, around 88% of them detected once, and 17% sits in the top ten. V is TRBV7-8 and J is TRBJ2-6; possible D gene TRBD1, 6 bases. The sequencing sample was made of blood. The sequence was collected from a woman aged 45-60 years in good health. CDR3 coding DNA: TGTGCCAGCAGCTTAACAGGGTCTGGGGCCAACGTCCTGACTTTC. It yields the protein CASSLTGSGANVLTF.